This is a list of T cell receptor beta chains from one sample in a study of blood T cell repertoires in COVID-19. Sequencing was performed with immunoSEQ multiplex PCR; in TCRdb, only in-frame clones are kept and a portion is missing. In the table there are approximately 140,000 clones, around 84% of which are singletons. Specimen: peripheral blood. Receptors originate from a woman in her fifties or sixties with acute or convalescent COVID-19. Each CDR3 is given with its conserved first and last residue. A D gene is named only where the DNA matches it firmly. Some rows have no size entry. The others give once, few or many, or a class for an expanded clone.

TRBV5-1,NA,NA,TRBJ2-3,TGCGCCAGCACGCGATCACAGGGCCCAGATACGCAGTATTTT,CASTRSQGPDTQYF
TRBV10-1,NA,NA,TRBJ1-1,TGCGCCAGCAGCGAGACCAGGTACACTGAAGCTTTCTTT,CASSETRYTEAFF
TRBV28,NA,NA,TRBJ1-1,TGTGCCGTCGCGGTCCGACTGGATGAAGCTTTCTTT,CAVAVRLDEAFF
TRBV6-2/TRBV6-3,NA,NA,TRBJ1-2,TGTGCCAGCAGTTTGGGCGGGGGGGGCTACACCTTC,CASSLGGGGYTF
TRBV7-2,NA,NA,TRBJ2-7,TGTGCCAGCAGCTTAGATCCAGGGTTATCCTACGAGCAGTACTTC,CASSLDPGLSYEQYF
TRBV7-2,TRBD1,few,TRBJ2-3,TGTGCCAGCAGCTTGGAACAGGGGGCGCTTCCCGACACAGATACGCAGTATTTT,CASSLEQGALPDTDTQYF
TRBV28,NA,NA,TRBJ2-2,TGTGCCAGCAGTTTCGGGGGAGTCGAAGGCACCGGGGAGCTGTTTTTT,CASSFGGVEGTGELFF
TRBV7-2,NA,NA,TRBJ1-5,TGTGCCAGCAGCGCTCGGACAGCAATCAATCAGCCCCAGCATTTT,CASSARTAINQPQHF
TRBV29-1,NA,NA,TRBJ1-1,TGCAGCGTTGCAGGCAGGGTGAACACTGAAGCTTTCTTT,CSVAGRVNTEAFF
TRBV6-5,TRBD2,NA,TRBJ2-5,TGTGCCAGCAGTAGACTAGCGGGGGGCCAAGAGACCCAGTACTTC,CASSRLAGGQETQYF
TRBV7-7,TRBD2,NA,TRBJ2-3,TGTGCTAGCAGCCCGGGGGGGTGGGGCACAGATACGCAGTATTTT,CASSPGGWGTDTQYF
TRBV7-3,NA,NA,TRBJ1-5,TGTGCCAGCAGCTTAACGGGGGGTAGAGGTCAGCCCCAGCATTTT,CASSLTGGRGQPQHF
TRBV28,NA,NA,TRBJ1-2,TGTGCCAGCAGTTTGGCAGGGAGGGGATTGGATGGCTACACCTTC,CASSLAGRGLDGYTF
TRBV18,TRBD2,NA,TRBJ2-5,TGTGCCAGCTCAGCTCAACTAGCGGAAGAGACCCAGTACTTC,CASSAQLAEETQYF
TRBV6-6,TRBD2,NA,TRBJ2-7,TGTGCCAGCAGTTACTTAGCGGGGGGATCTTACGAGCAGTACTTC,CASSYLAGGSYEQYF
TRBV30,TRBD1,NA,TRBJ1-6,TGTGCCTGGAGTGGGGGACAGGAAGGGTCACCCCTCCACTTT,CAWSGGQEGSPLHF
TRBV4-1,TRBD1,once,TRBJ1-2,TGCGCCAGCAGCCAAGATGGGACAGTGAACTATGGCTACACCTTC,CASSQDGTVNYGYTF
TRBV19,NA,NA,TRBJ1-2,TGTGCCAGTAGTATCGGGGTGACCAGGTATGGCTACACCTTC,CASSIGVTRYGYTF
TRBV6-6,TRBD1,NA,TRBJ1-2,TGTGCCAGCAGCCCGGACAGGGAAAGAGGCTACACCTTC,CASSPDRERGYTF
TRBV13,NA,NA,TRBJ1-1,TGTGCCAGCAGTTTAGCGGCTCGGGTGAACACTGAAGCTTTCTTT,CASSLAARVNTEAFF
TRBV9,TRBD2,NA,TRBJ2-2,TGTGCCAGCAGCGTAGCTCCGGGGGGTGGCACCGGGGAGCTGTTTTTT,CASSVAPGGGTGELFF
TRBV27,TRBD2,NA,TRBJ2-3,TGTGCCAGCAGTTTATATCCGGGGGGAAGCACAGATACGCAGTATTTT,CASSLYPGGSTDTQYF
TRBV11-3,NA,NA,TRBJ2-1,TGTGCCAGCAGCTTAGGGGCGGGGAGACGCGATGAGCAGTTCTTC,CASSLGAGRRDEQFF
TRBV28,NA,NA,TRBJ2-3,TGTGCCAGCACTCAACCCACAATCCAGGCAAATACGCAGTATTTT,CASTQPTIQANTQYF
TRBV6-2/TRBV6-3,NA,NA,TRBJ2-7,TGTGCCAGCAGTGCCTTACCATCCGGGAAGGGCTACGAGCAGTACTTC,CASSALPSGKGYEQYF
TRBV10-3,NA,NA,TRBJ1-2,TGTGCCATCGACGGGGGAAATTTACAGGGCTACACCTTC,CAIDGGNLQGYTF
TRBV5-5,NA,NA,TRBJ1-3,TGTGCCAGCAGCTTGACAGGCTCTGGAAACACCATATATTTT,CASSLTGSGNTIYF
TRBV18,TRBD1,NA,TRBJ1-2,TGTGCCAGCTCATCTTCCGGGACAGGGGGGAATAACAACTATGGCTACACCTTC,CASSSSGTGGNNNYGYTF
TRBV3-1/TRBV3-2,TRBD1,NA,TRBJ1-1,TGTGCCAGTACAGGGGTGACTGAAGCTTTCTTT,CASTGVTEAFF
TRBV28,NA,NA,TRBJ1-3,TGTGCCAGCAGTTTACTGGTGGCCTCTGGAAACACCATATATTTT,CASSLLVASGNTIYF
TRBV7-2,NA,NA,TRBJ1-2,TGTGCCAGCAGCTTAGATTCGGGAGCTAACTATGGCTACACCTTC,CASSLDSGANYGYTF
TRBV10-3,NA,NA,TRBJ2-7,TGTGCCATCAGTGAGTTCATGAGAACAGGGTACGAGCAGTACTTC,CAISEFMRTGYEQYF
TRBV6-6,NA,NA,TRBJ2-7,TGTGCCAGCATTCGTGTCGGGGTCCCAACCACGTATACTTACGAGCAGTACTTC,CASIRVGVPTTYTYEQYF
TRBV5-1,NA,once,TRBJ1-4,TGCGCCAGCAGCTTGGTTCGTAGAGAAAAACTGTTTTTT,CASSLVRREKLFF
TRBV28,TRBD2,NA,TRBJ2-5,TGTGCCAGCAGTTCCCCGGGACTAGCGGGGGGGGAGACCCAGTACTTC,CASSSPGLAGGETQYF
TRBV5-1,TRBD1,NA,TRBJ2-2,TGCGCCAGCAGCTTACCCCAACACAGGGGCCTGACCACCGGGGAGCTGTTTTTT,CASSLPQHRGLTTGELFF
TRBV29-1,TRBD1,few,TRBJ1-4,TGCAGCGTTGAAGAAAGAGCCAGGGGGTCAGAAAAACTGTTTTTT,CSVEERARGSEKLFF
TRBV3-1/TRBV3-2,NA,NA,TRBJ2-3,TGTGCCAGCAGCCAGGGACTGGACCATACGCAGTATTTT,CASSQGLDHTQYF
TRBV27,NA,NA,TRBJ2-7,TGTGCCAGCAGTCCCCGGGCAGGGGAAGGGTACGAGCAGTACTTC,CASSPRAGEGYEQYF
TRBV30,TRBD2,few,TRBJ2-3,TGTGCCTGGAGTTCGGGACTAGCGGGGGGGTTTCTTTCCACAGATACGCAGTATTTT,CAWSSGLAGGFLSTDTQYF
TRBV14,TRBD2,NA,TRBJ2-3,TGTGCCAGCAGCCAAGATAGACCGGGACTAGCGGGACTAACAGATACGCAGTATTTT,CASSQDRPGLAGLTDTQYF
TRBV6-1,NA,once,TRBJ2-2,TGTGCCAGCAGTGAACATGGGGGGTTACAGGGGTGGGACACCGGGGAGCTGTTTTTT,CASSEHGGLQGWDTGELFF
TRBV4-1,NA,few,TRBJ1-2,TGCGCCAGCAGCCAAGATACTGGGGCTTCTGGCTACACCTTC,CASSQDTGASGYTF
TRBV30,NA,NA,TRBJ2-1,TGTGCCTGGAGTCAGGACAGTGGGGTCTACAATGAGCAGTTCTTC,CAWSQDSGVYNEQFF
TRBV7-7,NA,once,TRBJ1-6,TGTGCTAGCAGCTTGCCGGGCAGGGAGGTTTCACCCCTCCACTTT,CASSLPGREVSPLHF
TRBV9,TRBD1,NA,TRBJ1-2,TGTGCCAGCAGCGCCCTGGACAGGGTCCTCTATGGCTACACCTTC,CASSALDRVLYGYTF
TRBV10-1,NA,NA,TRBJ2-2,TGCGCCAGCAGCCAAAAGGTGGTAACAGGAGTGAACACCGGGGAGCTGTTTTTT,CASSQKVVTGVNTGELFF
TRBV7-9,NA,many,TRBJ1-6,TGTGCCAGCAGCTTAGGTTCCGCAGGGTCTAATTCACCCCTCCACTTT,CASSLGSAGSNSPLHF
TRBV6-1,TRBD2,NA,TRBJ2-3,TGTGCCAGCAGTGAAGCCGTTAGCGGGGCTAGCACAGATACGCAGTATTTT,CASSEAVSGASTDTQYF
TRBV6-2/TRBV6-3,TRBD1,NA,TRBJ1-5,TGTGCCAGCAGCCCACAGGGGGGCTTTTTCAATCAGCCCCAGCATTTT,CASSPQGGFFNQPQHF
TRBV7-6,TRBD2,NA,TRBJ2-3,TGTGCCAGCAGCACGGGCGGTGGCGGGGGGGCCAGTACAGATACGCAGTATTTT,CASSTGGGGGASTDTQYF
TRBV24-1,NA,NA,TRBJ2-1,TGTGCCACCAGTAGGTCCGGGGTCGCCCTTTCCTACAATGAGCAGTTCTTC,CATSRSGVALSYNEQFF
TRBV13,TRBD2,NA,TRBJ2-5,TGTGCCAGCAGCCCCCACGGCGGGGGTTACCAAGAGACCCAGTACTTC,CASSPHGGGYQETQYF
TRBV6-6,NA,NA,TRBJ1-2,TGTGCCAGCACCGAGGAGCTTTTGACCTATGGCTACACCTTC,CASTEELLTYGYTF
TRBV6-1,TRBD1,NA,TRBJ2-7,TGTGCCAGCAGTGAAGCGCTTCTGGGGGGACAGGGTTCCTACGAGCAGTACTTC,CASSEALLGGQGSYEQYF